Here is one T cell receptor (beta chain) with its context. This sample was included in a study of T cell responses to AZD1222 COVID-19 vaccine. The CDR3 consists of 12 residues. Germline V lookup: CDR1 SGDLS, CDR2 YYNGEE. Trimming left V 3 bases short and J 7 bases short, with 9 bases between. Produced via immunoSEQ multiplex PCR; TCRdb's table is partial and in-frame only. In the table there are 140,000 to 150,000 clones, about nine tenths of which are singletons. This receptor was taken from an adult in good health. This sequence joins TRBV9 and TRBJ2-3; D not certain. This specimen was peripheral blood, taken on day 0 of MenACWY control vaccination. The CDR3 loop reads CASSARMNTQYF. In DNA form, the CDR3 reads TGTGCCAGCAGCGCCAGGATGAATACGCAGTATTTT.